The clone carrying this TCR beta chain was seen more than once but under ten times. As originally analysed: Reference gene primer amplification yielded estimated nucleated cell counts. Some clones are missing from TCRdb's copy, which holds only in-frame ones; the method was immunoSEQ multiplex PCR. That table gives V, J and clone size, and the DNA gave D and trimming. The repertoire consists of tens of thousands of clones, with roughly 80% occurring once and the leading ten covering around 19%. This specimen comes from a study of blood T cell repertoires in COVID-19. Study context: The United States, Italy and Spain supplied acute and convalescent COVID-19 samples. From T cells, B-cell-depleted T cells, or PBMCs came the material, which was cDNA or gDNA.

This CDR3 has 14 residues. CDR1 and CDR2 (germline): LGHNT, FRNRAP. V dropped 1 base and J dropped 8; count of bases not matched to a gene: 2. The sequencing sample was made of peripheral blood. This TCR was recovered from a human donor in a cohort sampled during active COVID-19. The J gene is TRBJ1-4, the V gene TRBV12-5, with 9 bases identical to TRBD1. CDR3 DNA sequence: TGTGCTAGTGGTTTGGGACAGGGGGTAGAAAAACTGTTTTTT. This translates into CASGLGQGVEKLFF.